The TCR beta chain under discussion was sequenced for a study of blood T cell repertoires in COVID-19. Study-wide background: The cDNA or gDNA used as material had been derived from T cells, B-cell-depleted T cells, or PBMCs.

This clone was detected a few times. Germline CDR1 reads GTSNPN; CDR2 reads SVGIG (reference sequence). This CDR3 is 14 amino acids long. V shed 5 bases, J shed 3 bases, and the junction held 4 bases outside the gene matches. Clones were read by immunoSEQ multiplex PCR, and TCRdb kept only the in-frame ones, dropping some. The data show fewer than 65,000 clones, about 83% seen once. The receptor comes from a human donor in a cohort sampled during active COVID-19. The chain has TRBV30 and TRBJ1-5; 10 nucleotides match TRBD1. Material: peripheral blood. Written as DNA, the CDR3 is TGTGCCTGGTCGACAGGGGGCTACAATCAGCCCCAGCATTTT. Protein: CAWSTGGYNQPQHF.